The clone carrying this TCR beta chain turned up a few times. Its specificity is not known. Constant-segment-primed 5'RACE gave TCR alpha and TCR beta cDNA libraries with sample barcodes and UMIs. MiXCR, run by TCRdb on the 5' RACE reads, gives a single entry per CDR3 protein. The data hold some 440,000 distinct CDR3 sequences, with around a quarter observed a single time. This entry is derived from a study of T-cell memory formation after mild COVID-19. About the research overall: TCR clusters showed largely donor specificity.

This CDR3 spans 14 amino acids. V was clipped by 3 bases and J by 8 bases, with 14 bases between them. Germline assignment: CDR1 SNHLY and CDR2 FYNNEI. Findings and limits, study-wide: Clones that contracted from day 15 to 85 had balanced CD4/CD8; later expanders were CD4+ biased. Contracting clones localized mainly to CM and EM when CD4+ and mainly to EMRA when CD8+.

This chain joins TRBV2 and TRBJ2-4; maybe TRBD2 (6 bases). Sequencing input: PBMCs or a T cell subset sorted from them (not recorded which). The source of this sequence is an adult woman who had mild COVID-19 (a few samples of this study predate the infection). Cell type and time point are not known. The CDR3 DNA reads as TGTGCCAGCAGTGAGCAGGAGGGGCGGCACATTCAGTACTTC. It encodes CASSEQEGRHIQYF.